This T cell receptor (beta chain) was captured by sequencing in a study of T-cell memory formation after mild COVID-19. CDR1 and CDR2 from the germline V gene are SGHKS and YYEKEE (reference sequence). V shed 7 bases, J shed 0 bases, and the junction held 3 bases outside the gene matches. This CDR3 is 14 amino acids long. Employing constant-segment primers, 5'RACE generated TCR alpha and TCR beta cDNA libraries bearing sample barcodes and UMIs. MiXCR, applied by TCRdb to the 5' RACE reads, yields one record per CDR3 protein. The repertoire holds about 250,000 distinct CDR3 sequences, with approximately 16% as singletons. Only a few counts were recorded for this clonotype. The antigen is unknown. The study's findings and limits: Contracting clones localized mainly to CM and EM when CD4+ and mainly to EMRA when CD8+.

The sequenced sample consisted of PBMCs or a T cell subset sorted from them (not recorded which). The source of this sequence is a man aged 18 to 35 who had mild COVID-19 (a few samples of this study predate the infection). Cell type and time point are not known. V gene TRBV5-5 combines with J gene TRBJ1-1; the match to TRBD1 covers 10 bases. CDR3 DNA sequence: TGTGCCAGCGGGACAGGGGCCATGAACACTGAAGCTTTCTTT. Residues: CASGTGAMNTEAFF.